The 24 T cell receptor beta chains below come from one sample, sequenced in a study of control samples from healthy donors and cancer patients (TCRdb year 2020). Library preparation was by the immunoSEQ multiplex PCR assay. The immuneACCESS repertoire file appears here via TCRdb, limited to in-frame rearrangements. These files lack a portion of the clones; in checked studies, under half of the deficit traces to unresolved V genes, and the cause of the others is not known. This sample has 150,000 to 200,000 clones in its table, and just over 85% of those were observed once. The ten largest clones represent 1.5% to 2% of the sample. Sequencing was carried out using blood. These receptors originate from a man aged 18-30 years in good health.

V is TRBV5-1 and J is TRBJ2-1; 8 positions agree with TRBD1. Germline CDR1 SGHRS, CDR2 YFSETQ. J lost 9 bases, V lost 2 bases, and 7 bases had no gene match. CDR3 size: 14 residues. The CDR3, as DNA: TGCGCCAGCAGCTTCGGACAGGGTTCGGTTGAGCAGTTCTTC. Its translation is CASSFGQGSVEQFF. The entire variable domain, with the rest obtained from reference TRBV5-1 and TRBJ2-1, is as follows: KAGVTQTPRYLIKTRGQQVTLSCSPISGHRSVSWYQQTPGQGLQFLFEYFSETQRNKGNFPGRFSGRQFSNSRSEMNVSTLELGDSALYLCASSFGQGSVEQFFGPGTRLTVL.

The chain carries TRBV7-9 and TRBJ1-3; tentatively, D is TRBD1 (6 bases). Deletions cut 5 bases from V and 0 bases from J, with 8 bases between. The CDR3 is made up of 14 amino acids. CDR1 SEHNR and CDR2 FQNEAQ come from the germline V gene (reference sequence). The chain's CDR3 is CASSKGGSGNTIYF. CDR3 sequence (DNA): TGTGCCAGCAGCAAGGGGGGCTCTGGAAACACCATATATTTT.

The chain carries TRBV9 and TRBJ2-1; D ambiguous. Germline V lookup: CDR1 SGDLS, CDR2 YYNGEE. V gave up 0 bases and J gave up 8 bases, with 12 bases separating them. CDR3 size: 14 residues. The CDR3 here is CASSVEVGIYEQFF. The CDR3 nucleotides read TGTGCCAGCAGCGTAGAGGTCGGCATATATGAGCAGTTCTTC.

The J gene is TRBJ1-5, the V gene TRBV7-2, with D possibly being TRBD1 (5 bases). The CDR3 covers 15 residues. Trimming removed 4 bases from V and 0 bases from J, with 10 bases in between. Germline loops: CDR1 SGHTA, CDR2 FQGNSA. CDR3 in amino acids: CASSSRGISNQPQHF. In DNA form, the CDR3 reads TGTGCCAGCAGCTCACGGGGGATTAGCAATCAGCCCCAGCATTTT.

A few counts support this clone. The chain couples TRBV27 to TRBJ2-1, with 9 positions matching TRBD2. With V trimmed by 5 bases and J by 6 bases, 5 bases remained unmatched. Germline values: CDR1 MNHEY, CDR2 SMNVEV (reference sequence). The CDR3 totals 14 residues. CDR3 sequence reads: CASSPGLARNEQFF. CDR3 DNA sequence: TGTGCCAGCAGTCCGGGACTAGCCCGCAATGAGCAGTTCTTC.

This chain joins TRBV6-5 and TRBJ1-2; TRBD1 aligns across 7 bases. This CDR3 comprises 15 residues. Per the germline V gene, CDR1 is MNHEY and CDR2 is SVGAGI. J lost 8 bases, V lost 6 bases, and 15 bases had no gene match. The CDR3 sequence is CASRMGQTNPRGYTF. The CDR3 bases are TGTGCCAGCAGGATGGGACAGACCAACCCGCGAGGCTACACCTTC.

The chain employs TRBV9 and TRBJ2-3, with a tentative D call TRBD2 (6 bases). Trimming took 4 bases from V and 8 from J, leaving 14 bases between them. This CDR3 spans 13 amino acids. Per germline, CDR1 SGDLS and CDR2 YYNGEE. The CDR3 here is CASSRGEIGTQYF. The CDR3 DNA follows: TGTGCCAGCAGCCGCGGGGAGATTGGTACGCAGTATTTT.

This clone has just a few counts. The chain recombines TRBV18 with TRBJ1-4; D ambiguous. Per germline, CDR1 KGHSH and CDR2 LQKENI. Trimming took off 11 bases at V and 5 bases at J, with 15 bases between the two ends. The CDR3 extends over 13 amino acids. The CDR3 sequence: CAVRGGPNEKLFF. The CDR3 DNA follows: TGTGCCGTCCGTGGTGGGCCGAATGAAAAACTGTTTTTT.

The chain links TRBV15 to TRBJ2-2; a weak D match, TRBD2 (5 bases). With 5 bases removed from V and 3 bases from J, the gap between germline ends came to 19 bases. CDR1 is LNHNV, CDR2 YYDKDF, per germline (reference sequence). The CDR3 runs to 17 residues. As DNA, the CDR3 is TGTGCCACCAGCCAGGACCGAGGAGGAATATACACCGGGGAGCTGTTTTTT. Protein product: CATSQDRGGIYTGELFF.

The J gene is TRBJ1-3, the V gene TRBV6-6; no clear D. Germline assignment: CDR1 MNHNY and CDR2 SVGAGI (reference sequence). The germline V and J ends were trimmed by 8 bases and 8 bases, with 7 bases remaining between them. There are 10 residues in the CDR3. The CDR3 nucleotides are TGTGCCAGCGGGATAGACACCATATATTTT. Protein: CASGIDTIYF.

The chain combines TRBV5-5 with TRBJ2-3; D not resolved. Trimming left V 1 base short and J 1 base short, with 7 bases between. This CDR3 region has 14 residues. Per the germline V gene, CDR1 is SGHKS and CDR2 is YYEKEE (reference sequence). DNA of the CDR3: TGTGCCAGCAGCTTGACGTATCGCACAGATACGCAGTATTTT. Its protein product is CASSLTYRTDTQYF.

V is TRBV2 and J is TRBJ1-6, with D tentatively TRBD1 (5 bases). V shed 3 bases and J shed 7 bases, with 19 bases lying between them. The CDR3 length is 17 residues. Looked up from germline, CDR1 is SNHLY and CDR2 is FYNNEI. CDR3 region: CASSDGTGPAGNSPLHF. DNA for the CDR3: TGTGCCAGCAGTGATGGAACGGGACCCGCCGGGAATTCACCCCTCCACTTT.

The genes are TRBV4-2 and TRBJ2-3; 10 nucleotides match TRBD1. J was trimmed by 3 bases and V by 5 bases; bases with no gene match: 5. From germline, CDR1 is LGHNA and CDR2 YNFKEQ. The CDR3 has 15 amino acids. This chain's CDR3 is CASSEGTGETDTQYF. The CDR3 DNA reads as TGTGCCAGCAGCGAGGGGACAGGGGAGACAGATACGCAGTATTTT.

The sample holds one count of this clone. This rearrangement joins TRBV5-4 to TRBJ2-2, with D possibly TRBD1 on 6 matching bases. V gave up 3 bases and J gave up 6 bases, with 15 bases separating them. CDR1 SGHNT and CDR2 YYREEE come from the germline V gene (reference sequence). The CDR3 loop spans 15 amino acids. The CDR3 is CASSWRRGSAGELFF. For the CDR3, the DNA is TGTGCCAGCAGCTGGAGAAGGGGGTCGGCCGGGGAGCTGTTTTTT.

This rearrangement joins TRBV28 to TRBJ2-3; D remains unclear. The V end lost 3 bases, the J end lost 3 bases, and 13 bases lay between the germline ends. The CDR3 has 15 residues. Germline assignment: CDR1 MDHEN and CDR2 SYDVKM. The CDR3 region has the DNA TGTGCCAGCAGTTTGGAACTGCAACGGACAGATACGCAGTATTTT. Amino acids: CASSLELQRTDTQYF.

The CDR3 bases are TGTGCCAGCAGAGGGCTAGCGGGGGGACTCCATGAGCAGTTCTTC. Its translation: CASRGLAGGLHEQFF. This chain connects TRBV28 to TRBJ2-1; 11 bases fit TRBD2. Losses at the gene ends were 6 bases for V and 8 bases for J; bases not matched to a gene: 9. CDR3 size: 15 residues. CDR1 is MDHEN, CDR2 SYDVKM, per germline.

This rearrangement joins TRBV27 to TRBJ2-7; D is uncertain. The CDR3 runs 16 residues. Trimming shortened V by 1 base and J by 2 bases, and 15 bases separated the two germline ends. Germline assignment: CDR1 MNHEY and CDR2 SMNVEV (reference sequence). The CDR3 sequence is CASSLYPHPRPYEQYF. CDR3 coding DNA: TGTGCCAGCAGTTTATATCCACACCCTCGTCCCTACGAGCAGTACTTC.

The V and J genes are TRBV7-2 and TRBJ2-1; 9 nucleotides agree with TRBD1. The length of the CDR3 is 14 residues. With V trimmed by 6 bases and J by 7 bases, 7 bases remained unmatched. Per the germline V gene, CDR1 is SGHTA and CDR2 is FQGNSA. CDR3 bases: TGTGCCAGCAGATCCCCCGGGACAGGGAATGAGCAGTTCTTC. This gives the protein CASRSPGTGNEQFF.

V gene TRBV19 combines with J gene TRBJ1-4, with D uncertain. CDR1 LNHDA and CDR2 SQIVND come from the germline V gene (reference sequence). The CDR3 sequence is 17 residues long. Trimming stripped 3 bases from V and 0 bases from J, with 14 bases between. The CDR3 nucleotides are TGTGCCAGTAGTATTTTGGGCAGGCGTGCAACTAATGAAAAACTGTTTTTT. The encoded protein is CASSILGRRATNEKLFF.

This clone was observed a handful of times. The genes are TRBV5-4 and TRBJ2-2; 7 bases are a match to TRBD1. In germline, CDR1 is SGHNT, CDR2 YYREEE (reference sequence). This CDR3 comprises 17 residues. Trimming cost V 4 bases and J 0 bases; bases outside gene matches: 9. The CDR3 protein is CASSRLVQGSNTGELFF. CDR3 bases: TGTGCCAGCAGCCGTCTGGTACAGGGGTCGAACACCGGGGAGCTGTTTTTT.

This clone appeared a few times. The chain is built from TRBV28 and TRBJ1-1, with D hard to call. The CDR3 sequence is 14 residues long. The germline CDR1 and CDR2 sequences are MDHEN and SYDVKM. Trimming shortened V by 3 bases and J by 1 base, and 9 bases separated the two germline ends. In nucleotides, the CDR3 is TGTGCCAGCAGTTTCGGAGGAGAGAACACTGAAGCTTTCTTT. Its protein is CASSFGGENTEAFF.

The V call is TRBV28, the J call TRBJ2-3; TRBD2 might be the D (6 bases). CDR1 and CDR2 from the germline V gene are MDHEN and SYDVKM. The CDR3 has 15 amino acids. The V and J ends lost 5 bases and 6 bases respectively, with 18 bases between them. The CDR3 protein is CASSMRGPGPDTQYF. The CDR3 DNA reads as TGTGCCAGCAGTATGCGGGGCCCGGGGCCCGATACGCAGTATTTT.

This clone came up once. V is TRBV10-3 and J is TRBJ1-3; D unclear. Looked up from germline, CDR1 is ENHRY and CDR2 is SYGVKD. The CDR3 has 13 amino acids. Trimming pared 0 bases from V and 9 bases from J, leaving 9 bases between. CDR3: CAISESTATTIYF. The CDR3 DNA follows: TGTGCCATCAGTGAGTCGACTGCTACCACCATATATTTT.

The CDR3 here is CASSQQRGADTQYF. CDR3 sequence (DNA): TGCGCCAGCAGCCAACAGCGGGGAGCAGATACGCAGTATTTT. This chain joins TRBV4-1 and TRBJ2-3; the match to TRBD2 covers 7 bases. Looked up from germline, CDR1 is MGHRA and CDR2 is YSYEKL. The V gene end was trimmed by 2 bases and the J gene end by 4 bases; junction bases not matched to a gene: 3. The CDR3 is 14 residues long.